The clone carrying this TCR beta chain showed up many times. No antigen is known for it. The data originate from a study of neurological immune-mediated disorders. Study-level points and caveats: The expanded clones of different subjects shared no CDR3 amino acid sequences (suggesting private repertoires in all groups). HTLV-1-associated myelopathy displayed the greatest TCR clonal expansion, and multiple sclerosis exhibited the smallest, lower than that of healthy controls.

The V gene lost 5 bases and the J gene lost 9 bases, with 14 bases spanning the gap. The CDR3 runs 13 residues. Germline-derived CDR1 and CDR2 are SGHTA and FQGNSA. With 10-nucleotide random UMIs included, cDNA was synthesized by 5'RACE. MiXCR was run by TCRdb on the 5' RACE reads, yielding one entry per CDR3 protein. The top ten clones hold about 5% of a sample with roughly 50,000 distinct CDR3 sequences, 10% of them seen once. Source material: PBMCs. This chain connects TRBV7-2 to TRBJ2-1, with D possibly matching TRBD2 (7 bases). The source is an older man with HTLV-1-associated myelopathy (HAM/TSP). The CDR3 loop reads CASSPGGGSEQFF. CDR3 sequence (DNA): TGTGCCAGCAGCCCTGGCGGGGGCAGTGAGCAGTTCTTC.